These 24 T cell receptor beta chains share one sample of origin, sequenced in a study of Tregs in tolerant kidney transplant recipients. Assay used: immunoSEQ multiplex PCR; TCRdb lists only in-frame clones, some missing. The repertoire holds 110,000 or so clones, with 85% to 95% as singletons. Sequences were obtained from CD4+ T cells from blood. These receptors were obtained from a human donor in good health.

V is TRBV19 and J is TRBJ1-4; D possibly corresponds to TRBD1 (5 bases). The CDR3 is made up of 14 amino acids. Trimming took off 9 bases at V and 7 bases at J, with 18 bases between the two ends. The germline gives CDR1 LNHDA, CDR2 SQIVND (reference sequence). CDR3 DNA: TGTGCCAGCTCCCTATTCAGGGTGGGTGAAAAACTGTTTTTT. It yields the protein CASSLFRVGEKLFF. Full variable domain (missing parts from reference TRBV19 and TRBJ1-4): DGGITQSPKYLFRKEGQNVTLSCEQNLNHDAMYWYRQDPGQGLRLIYYSQIVNDFQKGDIAEGYSVSREKKESFPLTVTSAQKNPTAFYLCASSLFRVGEKLFFGSGTQLSVL.

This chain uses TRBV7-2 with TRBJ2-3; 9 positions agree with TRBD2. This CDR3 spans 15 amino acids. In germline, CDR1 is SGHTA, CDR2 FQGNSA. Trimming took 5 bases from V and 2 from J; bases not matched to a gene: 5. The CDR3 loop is CASSGVAGVTDTQYF. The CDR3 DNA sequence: TGTGCCAGCAGCGGGGTAGCGGGGGTCACAGATACGCAGTATTTT.

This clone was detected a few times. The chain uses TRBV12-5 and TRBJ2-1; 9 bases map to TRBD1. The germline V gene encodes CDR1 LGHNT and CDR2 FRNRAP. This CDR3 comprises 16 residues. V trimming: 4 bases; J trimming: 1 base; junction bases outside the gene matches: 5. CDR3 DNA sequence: TGTGCTAGTGGTTGGGAAGGGACAGGGTCCTACAATGAGCAGTTCTTC. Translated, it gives CASGWEGTGSYNEQFF.

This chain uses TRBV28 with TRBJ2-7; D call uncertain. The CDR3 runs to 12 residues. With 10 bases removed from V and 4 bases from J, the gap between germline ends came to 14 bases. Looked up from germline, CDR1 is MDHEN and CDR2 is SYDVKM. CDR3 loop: CAIGRRFYEQYF. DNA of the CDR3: TGTGCCATCGGGCGGAGATTTTACGAGCAGTACTTC.

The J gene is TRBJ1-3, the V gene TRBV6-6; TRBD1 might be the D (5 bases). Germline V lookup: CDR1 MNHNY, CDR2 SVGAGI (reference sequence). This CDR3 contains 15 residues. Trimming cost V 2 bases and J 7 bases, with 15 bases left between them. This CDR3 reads CASSYQGIRSNTIYF. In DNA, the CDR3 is TGTGCCAGCAGTTACCAGGGAATCCGCTCCAACACCATATATTTT.

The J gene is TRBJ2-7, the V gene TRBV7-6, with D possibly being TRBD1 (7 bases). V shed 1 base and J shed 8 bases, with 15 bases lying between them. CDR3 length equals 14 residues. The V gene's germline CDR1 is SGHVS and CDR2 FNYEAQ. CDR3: CASSLVPGGIKQYF. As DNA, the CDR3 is TGTGCCAGCAGCTTAGTCCCAGGGGGGATAAAGCAGTACTTC.

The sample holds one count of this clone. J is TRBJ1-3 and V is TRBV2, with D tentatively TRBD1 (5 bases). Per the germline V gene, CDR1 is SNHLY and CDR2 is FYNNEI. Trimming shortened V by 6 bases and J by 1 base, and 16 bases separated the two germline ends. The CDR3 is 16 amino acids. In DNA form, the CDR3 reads TGTGCCAGCAGCCGGGACTCTGGGGCATCTGGAAACACCATATATTTT. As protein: CASSRDSGASGNTIYF.

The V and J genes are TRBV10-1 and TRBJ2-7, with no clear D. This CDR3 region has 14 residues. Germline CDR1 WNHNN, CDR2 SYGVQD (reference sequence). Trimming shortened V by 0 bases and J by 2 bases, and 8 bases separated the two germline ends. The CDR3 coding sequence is TGCGCCAGCAGTGAGTCTATTCTCCCCTACGAGCAGTACTTC. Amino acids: CASSESILPYEQYF.

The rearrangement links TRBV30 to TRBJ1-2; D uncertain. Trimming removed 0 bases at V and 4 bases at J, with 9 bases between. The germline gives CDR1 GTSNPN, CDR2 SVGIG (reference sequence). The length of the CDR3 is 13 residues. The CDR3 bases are TGTGCCTGGAGTGTACAGACGGTCTATGGCTACACCTTC. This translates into CAWSVQTVYGYTF.

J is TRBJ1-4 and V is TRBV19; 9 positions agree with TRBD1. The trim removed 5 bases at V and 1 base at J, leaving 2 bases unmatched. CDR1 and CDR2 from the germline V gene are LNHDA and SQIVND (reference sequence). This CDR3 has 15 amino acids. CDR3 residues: CASSEGQGTNEKLFF. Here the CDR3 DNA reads TGTGCCAGTAGTGAGGGACAGGGAACTAATGAAAAACTGTTTTTT.

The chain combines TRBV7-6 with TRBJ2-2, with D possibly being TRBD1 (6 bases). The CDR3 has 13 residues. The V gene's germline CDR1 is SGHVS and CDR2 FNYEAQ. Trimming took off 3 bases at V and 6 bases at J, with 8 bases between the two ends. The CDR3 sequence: CASSFGGPGELFF. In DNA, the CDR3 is TGTGCCAGCAGCTTTGGGGGCCCCGGGGAGCTGTTTTTT.

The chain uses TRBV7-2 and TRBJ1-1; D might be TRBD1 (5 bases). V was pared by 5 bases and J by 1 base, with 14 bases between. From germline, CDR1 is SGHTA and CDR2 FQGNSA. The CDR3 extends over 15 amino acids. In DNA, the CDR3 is TGTGCCAGCAGCGGAATTGGTACAGGGAACACTGAAGCTTTCTTT. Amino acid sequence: CASSGIGTGNTEAFF. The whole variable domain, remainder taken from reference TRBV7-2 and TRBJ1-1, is GAGVSQSPSNKVTEKGKDVELRCDPISGHTALYWYRQSLGQGLEFLIYFQGNSAPDKSGLPSDRFSAERTGGSVSTLTIQRTQQEDSAVYLCASSGIGTGNTEAFFGQGTRLTVV.

The CDR3 spells CASKRGEGHYEQYF. Written as DNA, the CDR3 is TGTGCCAGCAAGAGGGGGGAGGGCCATTACGAGCAGTACTTC. V usage is TRBV6-5 and J usage is TRBJ2-7, with TRBD2 as a possible D gene (7 bases). V was shortened by 7 bases and J by 4 bases, with 17 bases between the two germline ends. Looked up from germline, CDR1 is MNHEY and CDR2 is SVGAGI. CDR3 length: 14 residues.

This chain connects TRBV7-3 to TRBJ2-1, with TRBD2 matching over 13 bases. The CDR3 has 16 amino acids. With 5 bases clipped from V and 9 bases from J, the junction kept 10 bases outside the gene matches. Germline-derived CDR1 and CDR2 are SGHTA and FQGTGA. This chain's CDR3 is CASSPQPGLAGIEQFF. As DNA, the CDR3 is TGTGCCAGCAGCCCGCAACCGGGACTAGCGGGAATTGAGCAGTTCTTC.

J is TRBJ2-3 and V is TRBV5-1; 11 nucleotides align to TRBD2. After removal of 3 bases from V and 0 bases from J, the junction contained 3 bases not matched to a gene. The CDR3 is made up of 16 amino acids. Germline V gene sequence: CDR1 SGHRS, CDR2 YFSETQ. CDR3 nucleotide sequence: TGCGCCAGCAGCTCTGGGACTAGCGGTAGCACAGATACGCAGTATTTT. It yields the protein CASSSGTSGSTDTQYF.

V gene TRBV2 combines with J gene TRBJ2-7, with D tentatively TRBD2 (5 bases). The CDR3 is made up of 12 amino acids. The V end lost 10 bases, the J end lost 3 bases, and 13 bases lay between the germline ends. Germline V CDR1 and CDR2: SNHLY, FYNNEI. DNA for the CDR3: TGTGCCACGAGGGATTCCGGCTACGAGCAGTACTTC. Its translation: CATRDSGYEQYF.

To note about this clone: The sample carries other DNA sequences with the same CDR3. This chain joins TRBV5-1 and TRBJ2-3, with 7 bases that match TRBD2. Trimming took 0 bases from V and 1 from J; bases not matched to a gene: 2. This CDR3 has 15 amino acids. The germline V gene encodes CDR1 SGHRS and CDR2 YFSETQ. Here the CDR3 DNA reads TGCGCCAGCAGCTTGGGGGCGGGAGGCACAGATACGCAGTATTTT. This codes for CASSLGAGGTDTQYF.

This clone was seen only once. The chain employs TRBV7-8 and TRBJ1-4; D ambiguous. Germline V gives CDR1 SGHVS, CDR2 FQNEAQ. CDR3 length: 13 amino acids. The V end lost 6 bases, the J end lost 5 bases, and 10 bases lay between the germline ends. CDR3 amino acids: CASRTLRNEKLFF. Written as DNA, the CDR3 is TGTGCCAGCAGGACCCTACGGAATGAAAAACTGTTTTTT.

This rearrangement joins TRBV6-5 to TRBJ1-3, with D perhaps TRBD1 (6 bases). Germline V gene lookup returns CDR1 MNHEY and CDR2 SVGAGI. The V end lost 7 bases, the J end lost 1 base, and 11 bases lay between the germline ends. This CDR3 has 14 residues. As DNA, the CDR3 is TGTGCCAGCACCCGAGGGGGGTCTGGAAACACCATATATTTT. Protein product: CASTRGGSGNTIYF.

The CDR3 protein is CASSLVRPGSHSSYEQYF. The CDR3 DNA is TGTGCCAGCAGCTTAGTGAGGCCAGGGTCCCACAGCTCCTACGAGCAGTACTTC. The chain couples TRBV7-8 to TRBJ2-7, with D perhaps matching TRBD1 (5 bases). V lost 1 base and J 0 bases, leaving 19 bases between the germline ends. Germline V gene data show CDR1 as SGHVS and CDR2 as FQNEAQ. The CDR3 is 18 residues long.

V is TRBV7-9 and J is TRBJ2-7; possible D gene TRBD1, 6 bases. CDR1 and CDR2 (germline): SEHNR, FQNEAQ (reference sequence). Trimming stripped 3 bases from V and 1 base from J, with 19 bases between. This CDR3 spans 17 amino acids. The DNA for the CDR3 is TGTGCCAGCAGCTTGGGACACCAAAACATAGGATCCTACGAGCAGTACTTC. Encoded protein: CASSLGHQNIGSYEQYF.

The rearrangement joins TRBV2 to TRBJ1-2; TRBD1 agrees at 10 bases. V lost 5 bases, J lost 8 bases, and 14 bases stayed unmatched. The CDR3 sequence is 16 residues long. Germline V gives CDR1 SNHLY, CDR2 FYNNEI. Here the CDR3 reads CASSFLRPGQGLGYTF. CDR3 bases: TGTGCCAGCAGTTTTCTCCGCCCGGGACAGGGGCTAGGCTACACCTTC.

As DNA, the CDR3 is TGTGCCAGCGACCGGTCCACTGAAGCTTTCTTT. It codes for CASDRSTEAFF. V gene TRBV2 combines with J gene TRBJ1-1; D call uncertain. This CDR3 contains 11 residues. Germline V gives CDR1 SNHLY, CDR2 FYNNEI. The V gene lost 8 bases and the J gene lost 4 bases, with 8 bases spanning the gap.

The CDR3 spells CASSLGTPEEKLFF. Here the CDR3 DNA reads TGCGCCAGCAGCTTAGGGACACCAGAGGAAAAACTGTTTTTT. The chain employs TRBV5-1 and TRBJ1-4; TRBD1 might be the D (6 bases). This CDR3 comprises 14 residues. Between the trimmed V and J ends, which lost 2 bases and 8 bases, there was a span of 13 bases. Germline V gene lookup returns CDR1 SGHRS and CDR2 YFSETQ.